The 5 T cell receptor beta chains below come from one sample, sequenced in a study of cytomegalovirus exposure and HLA in healthy donors. It was with 60 Vbeta and 13 Jbeta primers that the PCR ran. Method: immunoSEQ multiplex PCR; TCRdb's copy keeps in-frame clones and lacks some. The sample includes 100,000 to 120,000 clones, around 73% of them seen just once. The sample was PBMCs. Receptor source: a woman under 40 in good health and CMV-seropositive.

The chain carries TRBV5-6 and TRBJ2-5; 7 positions agree with TRBD2. CDR1 and CDR2 (germline): SGHDT, YYEEEE. The CDR3 extends over 14 amino acids. Trimming took 0 bases from V and 3 from J; bases not matched to a gene: 2. CDR3 amino acids: CASSLGGGEETQYF. The DNA of the CDR3 is TGTGCCAGCAGCTTGGGGGGGGGTGAAGAGACCCAGTACTTC.

The CDR3 coding sequence is TGTGCCAGCAGCTTAGTCACACCAAACTATGGCTACACCTTC. This codes for CASSLVTPNYGYTF. The rearrangement uses TRBV7-9 and TRBJ1-2; D is undetermined. CDR1 and CDR2 (germline): SEHNR, FQNEAQ (reference sequence). The CDR3 runs 14 residues. The V end lost 1 base, the J end lost 2 bases, and 8 bases lay between the germline ends.

The CDR3 DNA follows: TGTGCTAGTGCCTCAGACTCCTACGAGCAGTACTTC. It yields the protein CASASDSYEQYF. The chain carries TRBV12-5 and TRBJ2-7, with D hard to call. Germline V gene lookup returns CDR1 LGHNT and CDR2 FRNRAP. V lost 7 bases and J 0 bases, leaving 7 bases between the germline ends. There are 12 residues in the CDR3.

The CDR3 reads CASSREQGYSNQPQHF. CDR3 DNA: TGTGCCAGCAGCCGTGAACAGGGTTATAGCAATCAGCCCCAGCATTTT. This chain uses TRBV7-8 with TRBJ1-5, with D possibly TRBD1 on 6 matching bases. Germline assignment: CDR1 SGHVS and CDR2 FQNEAQ. Deletions cut 5 bases from V and 0 bases from J, with 14 bases between. The CDR3 extends over 16 amino acids. The variable domain in full, completed from reference TRBV7-8 and TRBJ1-5, reads GAGVSQSPRYKVAKRGQDVALRCDPISGHVSLFWYQQALGQGPEFLTYFQNEAQLDKSGLPSDRFFAERPEGSVSTLKIQRTQQEDSAVYLCASSREQGYSNQPQHFGDGTRLSIL.

The V gene is TRBV6-1, the J gene TRBJ2-3; 11 nucleotides match TRBD2. The J segment lost 6 bases and the V segment lost 1 base, leaving 3 bases of the junction unmatched. The CDR3 loop spans 15 amino acids. CDR1 MNHNS and CDR2 SASEGT come from the germline V gene. The CDR3 DNA follows: TGTGCCAGCAGTGAAGTAGCGGGGGGGCGGGATACGCAGTATTTT. Translation gives CASSEVAGGRDTQYF.